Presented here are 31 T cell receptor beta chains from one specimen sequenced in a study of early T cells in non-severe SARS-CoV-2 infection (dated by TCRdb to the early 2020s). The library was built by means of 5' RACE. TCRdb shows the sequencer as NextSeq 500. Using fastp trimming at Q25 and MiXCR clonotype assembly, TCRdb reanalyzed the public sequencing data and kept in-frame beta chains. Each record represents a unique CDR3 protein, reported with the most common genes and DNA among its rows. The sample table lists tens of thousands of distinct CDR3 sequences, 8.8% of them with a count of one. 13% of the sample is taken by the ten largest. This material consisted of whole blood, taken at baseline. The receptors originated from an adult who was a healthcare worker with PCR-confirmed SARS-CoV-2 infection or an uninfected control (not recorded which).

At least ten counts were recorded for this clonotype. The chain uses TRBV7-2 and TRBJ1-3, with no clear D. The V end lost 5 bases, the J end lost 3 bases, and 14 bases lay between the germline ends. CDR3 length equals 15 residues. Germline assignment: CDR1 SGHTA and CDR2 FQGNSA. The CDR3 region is CASSPLWGGGNTIYF. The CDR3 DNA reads TGTGCCAGCAGCCCCCTGTGGGGAGGTGGAAACACCATATATTTT.

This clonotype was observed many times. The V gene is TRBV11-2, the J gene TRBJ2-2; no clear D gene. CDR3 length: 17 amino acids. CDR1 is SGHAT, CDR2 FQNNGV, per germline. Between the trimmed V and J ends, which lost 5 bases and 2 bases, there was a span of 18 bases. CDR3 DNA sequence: TGTGCCAGCAGCCCCCGACGAGAGCCCCTTAACACCGGGGAGCTGTTTTTT. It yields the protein CASSPRREPLNTGELFF.

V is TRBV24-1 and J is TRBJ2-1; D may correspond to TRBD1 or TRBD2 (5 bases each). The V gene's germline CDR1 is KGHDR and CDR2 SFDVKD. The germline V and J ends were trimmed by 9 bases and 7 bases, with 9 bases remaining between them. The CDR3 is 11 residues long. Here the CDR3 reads CATGGTNEQFF. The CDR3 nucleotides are TGTGCCACCGGGGGTACGAATGAGCAGTTCTTC.

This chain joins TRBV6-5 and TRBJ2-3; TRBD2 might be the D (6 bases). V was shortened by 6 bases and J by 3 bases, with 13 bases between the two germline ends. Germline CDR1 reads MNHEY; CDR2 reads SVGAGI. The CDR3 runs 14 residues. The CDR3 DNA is TGTGCCAGCAGCCGCGCCGGACTAACAGATACGCAGTATTTT. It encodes CASSRAGLTDTQYF.

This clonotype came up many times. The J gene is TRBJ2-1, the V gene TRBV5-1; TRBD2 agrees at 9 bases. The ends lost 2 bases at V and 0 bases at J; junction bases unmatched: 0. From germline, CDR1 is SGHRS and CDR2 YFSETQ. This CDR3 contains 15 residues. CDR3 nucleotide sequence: TGCGCCAGCAGCTTTAGCGGGAGCTCCTACAATGAGCAGTTCTTC. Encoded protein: CASSFSGSSYNEQFF.

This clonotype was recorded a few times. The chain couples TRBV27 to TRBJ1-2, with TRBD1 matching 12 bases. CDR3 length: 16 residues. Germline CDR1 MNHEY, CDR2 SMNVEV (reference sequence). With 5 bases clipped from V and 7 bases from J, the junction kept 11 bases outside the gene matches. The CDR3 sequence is CASSPSPGQGAPGYTF. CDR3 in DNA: TGTGCCAGCAGTCCTTCCCCGGGACAGGGGGCGCCTGGCTACACCTTC.

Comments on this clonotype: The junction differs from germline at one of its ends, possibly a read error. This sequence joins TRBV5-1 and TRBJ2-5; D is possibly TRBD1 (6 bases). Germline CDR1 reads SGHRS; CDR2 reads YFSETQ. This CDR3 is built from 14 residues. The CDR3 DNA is TGCGCCACCAGCCCCCAAGGACAGCAAGAGACCCAGTACTTC. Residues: CATSPQGQQETQYF.

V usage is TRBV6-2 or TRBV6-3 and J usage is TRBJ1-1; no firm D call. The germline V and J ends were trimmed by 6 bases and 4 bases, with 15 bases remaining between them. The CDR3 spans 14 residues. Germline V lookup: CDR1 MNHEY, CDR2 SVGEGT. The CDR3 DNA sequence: TGTGCCAGCAGCAGACTAGGGTCTGTCACTGAAGCTTTCTTT. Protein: CASSRLGSVTEAFF.

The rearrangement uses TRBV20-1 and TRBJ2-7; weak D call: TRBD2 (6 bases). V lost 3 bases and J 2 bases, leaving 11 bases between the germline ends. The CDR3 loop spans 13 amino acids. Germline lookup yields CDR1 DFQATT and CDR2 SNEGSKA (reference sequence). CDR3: CSASGSITYEQYF. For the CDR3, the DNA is TGCAGTGCTAGCGGGAGTATCACCTACGAGCAGTACTTC.

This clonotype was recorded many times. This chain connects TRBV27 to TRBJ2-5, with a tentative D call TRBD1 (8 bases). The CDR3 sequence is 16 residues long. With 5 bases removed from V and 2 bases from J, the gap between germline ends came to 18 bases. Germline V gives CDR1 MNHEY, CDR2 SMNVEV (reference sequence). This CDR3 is CASSPWTGRGQETQYF. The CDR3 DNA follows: TGTGCCAGCAGTCCCTGGACAGGGAGGGGGCAAGAGACCCAGTACTTC.

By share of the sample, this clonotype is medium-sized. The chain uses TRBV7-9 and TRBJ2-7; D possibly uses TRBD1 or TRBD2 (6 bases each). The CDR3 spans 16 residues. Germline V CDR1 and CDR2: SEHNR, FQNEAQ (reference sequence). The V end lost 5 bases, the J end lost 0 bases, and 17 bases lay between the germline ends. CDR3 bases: TGTGCCAGCAGCCAAGGGGGAGGCGGACCCTCCTACGAGCAGTACTTC. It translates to CASSQGGGGPSYEQYF.

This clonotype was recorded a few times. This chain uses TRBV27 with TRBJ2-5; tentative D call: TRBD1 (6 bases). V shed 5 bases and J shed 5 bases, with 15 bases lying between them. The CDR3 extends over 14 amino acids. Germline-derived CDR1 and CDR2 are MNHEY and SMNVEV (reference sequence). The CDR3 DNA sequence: TGTGCCAGCAGTCCTTTGACAGGAGCGGAGACCCAGTACTTC. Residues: CASSPLTGAETQYF.

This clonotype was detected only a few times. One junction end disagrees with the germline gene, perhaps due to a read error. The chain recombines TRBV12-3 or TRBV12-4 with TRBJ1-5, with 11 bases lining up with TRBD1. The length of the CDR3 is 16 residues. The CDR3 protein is CASCAVGQGDGQPQLF. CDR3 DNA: TGTGCCAGCTGTGCGGTGGGACAGGGGGACGGGCAGCCCCAGCTTTTT.

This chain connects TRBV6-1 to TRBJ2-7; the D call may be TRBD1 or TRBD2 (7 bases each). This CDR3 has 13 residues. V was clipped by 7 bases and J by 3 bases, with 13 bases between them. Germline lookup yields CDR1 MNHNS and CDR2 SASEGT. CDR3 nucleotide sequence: TGTGCCAGCAAAGGGGGCGGGAGCTACGAGCAGTACTTC. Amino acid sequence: CASKGGGSYEQYF.

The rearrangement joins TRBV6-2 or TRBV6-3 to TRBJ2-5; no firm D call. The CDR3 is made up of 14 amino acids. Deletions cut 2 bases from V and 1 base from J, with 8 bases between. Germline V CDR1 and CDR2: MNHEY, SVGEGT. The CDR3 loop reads CASSYGGIQETQYF. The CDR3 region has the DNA TGTGCCAGCAGTTACGGTGGAATCCAAGAGACCCAGTACTTC.

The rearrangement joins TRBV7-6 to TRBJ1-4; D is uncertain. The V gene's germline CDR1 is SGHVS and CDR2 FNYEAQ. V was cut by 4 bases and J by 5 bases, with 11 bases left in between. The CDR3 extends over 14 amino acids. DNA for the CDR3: TGTGCCAGCAGCTCGCGGCCGTCAAATGAAAAACTGTTTTTT. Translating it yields CASSSRPSNEKLFF.

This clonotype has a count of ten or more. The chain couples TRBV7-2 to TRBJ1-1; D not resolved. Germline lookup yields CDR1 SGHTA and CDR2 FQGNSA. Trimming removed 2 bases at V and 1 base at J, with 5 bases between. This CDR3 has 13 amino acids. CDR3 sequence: CASSLLRNTEAFF. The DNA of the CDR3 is TGTGCCAGCAGCTTATTGAGGAACACTGAAGCTTTCTTT.

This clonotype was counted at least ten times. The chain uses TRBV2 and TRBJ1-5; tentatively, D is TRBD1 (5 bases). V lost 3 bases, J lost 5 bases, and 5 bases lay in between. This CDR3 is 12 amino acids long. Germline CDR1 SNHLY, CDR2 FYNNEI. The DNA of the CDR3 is TGTGCCAGCAGTGACAGGGATCAGCCCCAGCATTTT. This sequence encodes CASSDRDQPQHF.

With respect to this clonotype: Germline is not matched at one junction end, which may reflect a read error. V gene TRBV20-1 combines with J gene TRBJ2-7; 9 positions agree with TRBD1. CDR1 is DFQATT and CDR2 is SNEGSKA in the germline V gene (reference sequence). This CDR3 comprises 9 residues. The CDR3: CSAGTGFGF. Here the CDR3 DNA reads TGCAGTGCGGGGACAGGGTTCGGCTTC.

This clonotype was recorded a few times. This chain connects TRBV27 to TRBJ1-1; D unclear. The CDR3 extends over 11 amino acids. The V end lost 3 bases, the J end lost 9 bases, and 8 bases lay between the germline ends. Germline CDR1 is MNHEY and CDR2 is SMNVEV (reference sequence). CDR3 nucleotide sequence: TGTGCCAGCAGTTTGTTAGGGAAAGCTTTCTTT. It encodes CASSLLGKAFF.

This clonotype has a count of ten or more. The CDR3 region is CASSLDPTGNTIYF. CDR3 nucleotides: TGCGCCAGCAGCTTGGACCCGACGGGAAACACCATATATTTT. The V and J genes are TRBV5-1 and TRBJ1-3; D is ambiguous. The CDR3 consists of 14 residues. CDR1 is SGHRS, CDR2 YFSETQ, per germline. V gave up 0 bases and J gave up 4 bases, with 8 bases separating them.

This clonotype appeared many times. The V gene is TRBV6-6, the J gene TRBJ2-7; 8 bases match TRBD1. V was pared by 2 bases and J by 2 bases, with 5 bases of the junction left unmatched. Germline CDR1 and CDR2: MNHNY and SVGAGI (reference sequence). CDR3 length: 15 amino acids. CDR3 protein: CASSYDGQGPYEQYF. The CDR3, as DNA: TGTGCCAGCAGTTACGACGGACAGGGTCCCTACGAGCAGTACTTC.

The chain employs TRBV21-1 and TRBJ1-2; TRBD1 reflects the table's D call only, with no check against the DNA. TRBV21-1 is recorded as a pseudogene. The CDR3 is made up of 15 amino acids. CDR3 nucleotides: TGTGCCAGAGTCAACCAGGGGGCTCCTCACTATGGCTACACCTTC. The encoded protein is CARVNQGAPHYGYTF.

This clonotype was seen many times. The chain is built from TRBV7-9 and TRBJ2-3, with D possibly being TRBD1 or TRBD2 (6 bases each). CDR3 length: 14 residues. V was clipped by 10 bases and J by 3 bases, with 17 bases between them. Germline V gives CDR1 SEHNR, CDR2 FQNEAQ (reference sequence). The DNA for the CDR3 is TGTGCCACCTTAGCGGTGAGGGGGACAGATACGCAGTATTTT. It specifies CATLAVRGTDTQYF.

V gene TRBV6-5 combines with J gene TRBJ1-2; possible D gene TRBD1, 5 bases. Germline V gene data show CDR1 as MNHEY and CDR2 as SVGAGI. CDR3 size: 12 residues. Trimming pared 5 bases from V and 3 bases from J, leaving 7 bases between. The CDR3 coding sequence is TGTGCCAGCAGTACCAGGGACTATGGCTACACCTTC. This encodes CASSTRDYGYTF.

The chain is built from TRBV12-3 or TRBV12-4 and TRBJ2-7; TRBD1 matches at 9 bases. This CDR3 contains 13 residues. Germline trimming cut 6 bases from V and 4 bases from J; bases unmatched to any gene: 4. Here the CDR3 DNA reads TGTGCCAGCAGCTTCGACAGGGGGTACGAGCAGTACTTC. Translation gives CASSFDRGYEQYF.

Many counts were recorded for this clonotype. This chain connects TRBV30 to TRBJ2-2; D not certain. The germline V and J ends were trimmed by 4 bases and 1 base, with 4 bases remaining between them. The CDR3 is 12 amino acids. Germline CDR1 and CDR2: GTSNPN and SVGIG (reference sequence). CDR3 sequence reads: CAWTVNTGELFF. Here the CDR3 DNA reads TGTGCCTGGACGGTGAACACCGGGGAGCTGTTTTTT.

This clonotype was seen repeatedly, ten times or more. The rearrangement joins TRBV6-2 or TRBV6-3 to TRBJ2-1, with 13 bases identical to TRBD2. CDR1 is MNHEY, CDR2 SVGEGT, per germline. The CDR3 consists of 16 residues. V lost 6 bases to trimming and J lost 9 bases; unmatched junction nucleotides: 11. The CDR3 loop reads CASRLGLAGDQFEQFF. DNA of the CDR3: TGTGCCAGCAGACTCGGACTAGCGGGAGACCAATTTGAGCAGTTCTTC.

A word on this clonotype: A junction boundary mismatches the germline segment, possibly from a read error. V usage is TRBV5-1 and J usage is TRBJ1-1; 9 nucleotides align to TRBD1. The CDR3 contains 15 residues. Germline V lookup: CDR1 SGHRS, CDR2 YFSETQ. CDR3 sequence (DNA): TGCACCAGCAGCTTAAGGGACAGGGTGAACACTGAAGCTTTCTTT. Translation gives CTSSLRDRVNTEAFF.

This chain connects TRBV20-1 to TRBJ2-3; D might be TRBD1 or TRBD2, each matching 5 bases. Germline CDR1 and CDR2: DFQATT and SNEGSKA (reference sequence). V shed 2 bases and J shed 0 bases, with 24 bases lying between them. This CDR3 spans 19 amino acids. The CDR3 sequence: CSARMLNSGHHPSTDTQYF. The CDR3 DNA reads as TGCAGTGCTAGAATGTTAAACAGCGGACACCACCCTAGCACAGATACGCAGTATTTT.

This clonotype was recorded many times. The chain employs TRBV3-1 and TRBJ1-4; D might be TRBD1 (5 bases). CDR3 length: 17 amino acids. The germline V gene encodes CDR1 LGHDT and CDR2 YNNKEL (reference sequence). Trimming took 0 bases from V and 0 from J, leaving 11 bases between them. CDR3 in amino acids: CASSQDGRTTTNEKLFF. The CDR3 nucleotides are TGTGCCAGCAGCCAAGATGGGAGGACAACAACTAATGAAAAACTGTTTTTT.